One and the same sample provided the 4 T cell receptor beta chains below, sequenced in a study of blood T cell repertoires in COVID-19. The assay was immunoSEQ multiplex PCR, and TCRdb's table has in-frame clones only and misses some. The sample lists 250,000 to 350,000 clones, roughly 90% occurring once. The specimen was peripheral blood. The receptors originated from a young woman with active or convalescent COVID-19.

The V and J genes are TRBV7-2 and TRBJ1-4, with D tentatively TRBD1 (5 bases). Germline values: CDR1 SGHTA, CDR2 FQGNSA. V was trimmed by 5 bases and J by 8 bases, leaving 18 bases between them. There are 15 residues in the CDR3. The CDR3 bases are TGTGCCAGCAGCCCCCGGGGGGTGGGGACGGAAAAACTGTTTTTT. Translation: CASSPRGVGTEKLFF. Full variable domain (missing parts from reference TRBV7-2 and TRBJ1-4): GAGVSQSPSNKVTEKGKDVELRCDPISGHTALYWYRQSLGQGLEFLIYFQGNSAPDKSGLPSDRFSAERTGGSVSTLTIQRTQQEDSAVYLCASSPRGVGTEKLFFGSGTQLSVL.

V usage is TRBV18 and J usage is TRBJ1-4, with 10 positions matching TRBD1. The J segment lost 6 bases and the V segment lost 5 bases, leaving 6 bases of the junction unmatched. The CDR3 sequence is 15 residues long. CDR1 and CDR2 (germline): KGHSH, LQKENI. DNA of the CDR3: TGTGCCAGCTCAAAACCCGGGACAGGGGATGAAAAACTGTTTTTT. This gives the protein CASSKPGTGDEKLFF.

The genes are TRBV5-4 and TRBJ1-1, with D possibly being TRBD1 (5 bases). CDR3 length: 14 residues. Trimming shortened V by 0 bases and J by 1 base, and 7 bases separated the two germline ends. CDR1 and CDR2 from the germline V gene are SGHNT and YYREEE (reference sequence). CDR3 DNA sequence: TGTGCCAGCAGCTTGGGGGGCAGGAACACTGAAGCTTTCTTT. This encodes CASSLGGRNTEAFF.

V gene TRBV7-2 combines with J gene TRBJ2-5, with D hard to call. The CDR3 covers 13 residues. V lost 3 bases and J lost 0, with 5 bases in between. Looked up from germline, CDR1 is SGHTA and CDR2 is FQGNSA. The CDR3 nucleotides read TGTGCCAGCAGCTTCTACTACCAAGAGACCCAGTACTTC. Translation gives CASSFYYQETQYF. Combining the CDR3 with reference TRBV7-2 and TRBJ2-5 gives the whole variable domain GAGVSQSPSNKVTEKGKDVELRCDPISGHTALYWYRQSLGQGLEFLIYFQGNSAPDKSGLPSDRFSAERTGGSVSTLTIQRTQQEDSAVYLCASSFYYQETQYFGPGTRLLVL.